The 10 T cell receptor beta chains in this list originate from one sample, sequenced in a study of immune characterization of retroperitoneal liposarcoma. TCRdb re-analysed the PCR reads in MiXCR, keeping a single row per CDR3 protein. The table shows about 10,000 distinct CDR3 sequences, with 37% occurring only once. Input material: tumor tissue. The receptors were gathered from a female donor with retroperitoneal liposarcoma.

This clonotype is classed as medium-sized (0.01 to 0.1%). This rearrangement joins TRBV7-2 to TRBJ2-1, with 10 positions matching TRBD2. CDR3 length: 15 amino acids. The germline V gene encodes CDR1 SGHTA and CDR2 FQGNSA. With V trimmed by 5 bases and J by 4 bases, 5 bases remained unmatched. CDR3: CASSPDSGRYNEQFF. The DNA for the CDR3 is TGTGCCAGCAGCCCAGATAGCGGGAGGTACAATGAGCAGTTCTTC.

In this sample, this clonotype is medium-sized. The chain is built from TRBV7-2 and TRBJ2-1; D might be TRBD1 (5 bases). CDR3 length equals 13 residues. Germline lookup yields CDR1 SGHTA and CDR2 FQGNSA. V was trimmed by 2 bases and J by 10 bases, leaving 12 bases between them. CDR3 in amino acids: CASSLSRVYEQFF. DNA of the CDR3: TGTGCCAGCAGCTTATCCAGGGTATACGAGCAGTTCTTC.

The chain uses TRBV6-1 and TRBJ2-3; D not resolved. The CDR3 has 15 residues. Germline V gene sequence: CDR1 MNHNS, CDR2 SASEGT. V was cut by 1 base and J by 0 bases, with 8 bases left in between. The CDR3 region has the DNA TGTGCCAGCAGTGAAGAAGATGGGAGCACAGATACGCAGTATTTT. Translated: CASSEEDGSTDTQYF.

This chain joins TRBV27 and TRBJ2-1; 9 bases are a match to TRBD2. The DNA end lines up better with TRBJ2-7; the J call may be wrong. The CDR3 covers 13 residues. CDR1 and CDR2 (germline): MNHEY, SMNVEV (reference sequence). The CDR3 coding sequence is TGTGCCAGCAGTTGGCGGGAGGGTTGGGAGCAGTACTTC. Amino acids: CASSWREGWEQYF.

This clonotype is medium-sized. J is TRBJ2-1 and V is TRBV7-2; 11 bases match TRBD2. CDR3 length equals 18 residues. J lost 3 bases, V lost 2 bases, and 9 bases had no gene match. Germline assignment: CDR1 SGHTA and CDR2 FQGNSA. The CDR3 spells CASSLRVTSGRFYNEQFF. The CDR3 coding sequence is TGTGCCAGCAGCTTAAGGGTCACTAGCGGGAGATTCTACAATGAGCAGTTCTTC.

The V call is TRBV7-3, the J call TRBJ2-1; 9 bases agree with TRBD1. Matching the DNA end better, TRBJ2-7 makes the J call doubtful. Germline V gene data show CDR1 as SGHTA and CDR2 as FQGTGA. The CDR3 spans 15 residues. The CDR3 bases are TGTGCCAGCAGCCCCGGGACAGGGTTGGTAAATGAGCAGTACTTC. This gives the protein CASSPGTGLVNEQYF.

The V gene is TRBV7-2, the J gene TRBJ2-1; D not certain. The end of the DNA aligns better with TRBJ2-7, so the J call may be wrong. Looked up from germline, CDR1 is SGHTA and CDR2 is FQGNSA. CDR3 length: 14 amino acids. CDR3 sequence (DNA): TGTGCCAGCAGCCCTTGGAGAGGAACCTACGAGCAGTACTTC. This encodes CASSPWRGTYEQYF.

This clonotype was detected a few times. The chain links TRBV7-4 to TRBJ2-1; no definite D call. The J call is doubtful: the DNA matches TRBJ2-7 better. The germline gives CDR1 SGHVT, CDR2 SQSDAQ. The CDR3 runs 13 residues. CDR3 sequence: CASSLVSYNEQYF. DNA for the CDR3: TGTGCCAGCAGCTTAGTTTCCTACAATGAGCAGTACTTC.

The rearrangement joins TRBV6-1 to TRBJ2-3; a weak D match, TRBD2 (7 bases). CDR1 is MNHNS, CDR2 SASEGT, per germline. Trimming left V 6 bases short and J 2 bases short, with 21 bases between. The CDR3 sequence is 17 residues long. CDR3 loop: CASSKRGGRDYTDTQYF. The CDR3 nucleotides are TGTGCCAGCAGCAAAAGGGGGGGGCGGGATTACACAGATACGCAGTATTTT.

The DNA of the CDR3 is TGTGCCAGCCGACCTCGGGGACAGGGGTTTATGAATGAGCAGTTCTTC. Protein: CASRPRGQGFMNEQFF. The chain employs TRBV12-3 or TRBV12-4 and TRBJ2-1, with 10 nucleotides matching TRBD1. The CDR3 runs 16 residues. J lost 7 bases, V lost 8 bases, and 14 bases had no gene match.